This TCR beta chain was sequenced in a study of shared clonotypes between healthy human individuals. Findings and limits, study-wide: It was anticipated that sequencing depth would influence how many clonotypes donors shared.

Caucasian adults residing in Nashville, Tennessee made up all the donors. About this clone itself: Antigen: not known.

PCR replicates performed on unsorted PBMC used around 0.3 ug DNA, tens of thousands of T cell genomes. Per the original methods: ImmunoSEQ only sent back junction sequences with no quality scores, so filtering was done differently. This table comes from immunoSEQ multiplex PCR, and its TCRdb copy is limited to in-frame clones, with some not included. The V and J calls and the clone size are those of that table, but D and trimming were determined from the DNA. The table has 450,000 to 500,000 clones, about 79% seen once. This TCR derives from a woman aged 40 to 50 in good health. Some clones in this sample may be carry-over from other donors' samples. Sequenced: PBMCs.

In DNA form, the CDR3 reads TGCGCCAGCAGCCAATCCGGACTAGCCACCACCGGGGAGCTGTTTTTT. Translating gives CASSQSGLATTGELFF. The J gene is TRBJ2-2, the V gene TRBV4-1; TRBD2 matches 8 bases. The CDR3 length is 16 residues. Germline CDR1 MGHRA, CDR2 YSYEKL. V lost 2 bases, J lost 4 bases, and 6 bases stayed unmatched.